The 13 T cell receptor beta chains below were found in one sample sequenced in a study of blood T cell repertoires in COVID-19. TCRdb's table, derived via immunoSEQ multiplex PCR, lists solely in-frame clones and lacks some. The sample has just over 300,000 clones; around 90% are singletons. The sample comprised peripheral blood. These receptors were collected from a man aged 18 to 35 with active or convalescent COVID-19.

The chain has TRBV11-2 and TRBJ1-6; no definite D call. This CDR3 has 17 residues. V was pared by 5 bases and J by 8 bases, with 22 bases between. The germline gives CDR1 SGHAT, CDR2 FQNNGV. DNA of the CDR3: TGTGCCAGCAGCAAAACCGTTCCGGGTGCGGTAGATTCACCCCTCCACTTT. Encoded protein: CASSKTVPGAVDSPLHF.

The chain uses TRBV20-1 and TRBJ2-1; D remains unclear. The CDR3 contains 10 residues. The germline CDR1 and CDR2 sequences are DFQATT and SNEGSKA (reference sequence). Between the trimmed V and J ends, which lost 6 bases and 6 bases, there was a span of 6 bases. CDR3 residues: CSAHSNEQFF. CDR3 DNA sequence: TGCAGTGCCCATTCCAATGAGCAGTTCTTC.

The CDR3 DNA is TGTGCCATCCACCGGGACTTCGGCACAGATACGCAGTATTTT. The encoded protein is CAIHRDFGTDTQYF. The chain has TRBV11-3 and TRBJ2-3; D may be TRBD2 (6 bases). V was shortened by 10 bases and J by 1 base, with 15 bases between the two germline ends. The CDR3 covers 14 residues. From germline, CDR1 is SGHNT and CDR2 YENEEA. The full variable domain, rest sourced from reference TRBV11-3 and TRBJ2-3, is EAGVVQSPRYKIIEKKQPVAFWCNPISGHNTLYWYLQNLGQGPELLIRYENEEAVDDSQLPKDRFSAERLKGVDSTLKIQPAELGDSAVYLCAIHRDFGTDTQYFGPGTRLTVL.

This rearrangement joins TRBV2 to TRBJ1-5; tentatively, D is TRBD1 (5 bases). The CDR3 has 15 amino acids. The V gene lost 6 bases and the J gene lost 0 bases, with 12 bases spanning the gap. The germline V gene encodes CDR1 SNHLY and CDR2 FYNNEI. CDR3 DNA: TGTGCCAGCAGGGGCGGGGCAAATAGCAATCAGCCCCAGCATTTT. Translated: CASRGGANSNQPQHF.

This chain uses TRBV4-1 with TRBJ2-1; D is undetermined. The V end was cut by 0 bases, the J end by 3 bases, with 6 bases between. Germline CDR1 reads MGHRA; CDR2 reads YSYEKL. The CDR3 extends over 14 amino acids. CDR3 sequence: CASSQDNSYNEQFF. The CDR3 DNA reads as TGCGCCAGCAGCCAAGATAACAGCTACAATGAGCAGTTCTTC.

The chain carries TRBV28 and TRBJ1-6; 7 positions match TRBD1. The V gene's germline CDR1 is MDHEN and CDR2 SYDVKM. The junction had 10 bases not matched to a gene; V was cut back by 3 bases and J by 5 bases. The CDR3 spans 17 residues. The CDR3 spells CASSFLQGYADNSPLHF. The CDR3 bases are TGTGCCAGCAGTTTCCTACAGGGGTACGCGGATAATTCACCCCTCCACTTT.

The V and J genes are TRBV9 and TRBJ2-3; 12 positions match TRBD2. Unmatched junction bases numbered 5, after V lost 2 bases and J lost 4 bases. This CDR3 spans 16 amino acids. Germline CDR1 and CDR2: SGDLS and YYNGEE. This chain's CDR3 is CASSVASGGAADTQYF. The CDR3 nucleotides are TGTGCCAGCAGCGTTGCTAGCGGGGGGGCCGCAGATACGCAGTATTTT.

The rearrangement uses TRBV5-4 and TRBJ2-3; 15 bases are a match to TRBD2. The CDR3 sequence is 18 residues long. CDR1 and CDR2 (germline): SGHNT, YYREEE (reference sequence). Trimming took 1 base from V and 0 from J; bases not matched to a gene: 3. The CDR3: CASSLRTSGRASTDTQYF. The DNA of the CDR3 is TGTGCCAGCAGCTTGAGGACTAGCGGGAGGGCGAGCACAGATACGCAGTATTTT.

The V call is TRBV3-1 (or the pseudogene TRBV3-2), the J call TRBJ2-7; 10 bases align to TRBD2. The CDR3 is 15 amino acids. Germline V gene data show CDR1 as LGHDT and CDR2 as YNNKEL (reference sequence). The trim removed 4 bases at V and 4 bases at J, leaving 7 bases unmatched. In nucleotides, the CDR3 is TGTGCCAGCAGCCTCGGACTAGCGGAGACATACGAGCAGTACTTC. Translating it yields CASSLGLAETYEQYF.

The chain carries TRBV19 and TRBJ2-1, with TRBD2 matching over 11 bases. Germline trimming cut 6 bases from V and 3 bases from J; bases unmatched to any gene: 4. Germline values: CDR1 LNHDA, CDR2 SQIVND (reference sequence). This CDR3 comprises 15 residues. Here the CDR3 DNA reads TGTGCCAGTAGCCCTAGCGGGGGGTACTACAATGAGCAGTTCTTC. Translated: CASSPSGGYYNEQFF.

This clone was observed a single time. This chain uses TRBV7-9 with TRBJ2-5, with 10 bases identical to TRBD1. Losses at the gene ends were 3 bases for V and 3 bases for J; bases not matched to a gene: 7. Germline loops: CDR1 SEHNR, CDR2 FQNEAQ (reference sequence). This CDR3 comprises 16 residues. CDR3 in DNA: TGTGCCAGCAGCTTGAGGAGGACAGGGGGGAAAGAGACCCAGTACTTC. Translation: CASSLRRTGGKETQYF.

This sequence joins TRBV6-2 or TRBV6-3 and TRBJ2-7, with no clear D. Germline lookup yields CDR1 MNHEY and CDR2 SVGEGT. V lost 3 bases to trimming and J lost 5 bases, with 8 bases between them. CDR3 length: 12 residues. The CDR3 sequence is CASSYVVHEQYF. The CDR3 DNA is TGTGCCAGCAGTTATGTCGTTCACGAGCAGTACTTC.

This chain joins TRBV5-1 and TRBJ2-5; 14 bases align to TRBD2. The CDR3 consists of 17 residues. Trimming at V came to 4 bases and at J to 7 bases, leaving 12 bases not matched to a gene. The germline CDR1 and CDR2 sequences are SGHRS and YFSETQ. CDR3 protein: CASSPGLAGVLGWTQYF. The DNA for the CDR3 is TGCGCCAGCAGCCCGGGACTAGCGGGGGTCCTCGGTTGGACCCAGTACTTC.